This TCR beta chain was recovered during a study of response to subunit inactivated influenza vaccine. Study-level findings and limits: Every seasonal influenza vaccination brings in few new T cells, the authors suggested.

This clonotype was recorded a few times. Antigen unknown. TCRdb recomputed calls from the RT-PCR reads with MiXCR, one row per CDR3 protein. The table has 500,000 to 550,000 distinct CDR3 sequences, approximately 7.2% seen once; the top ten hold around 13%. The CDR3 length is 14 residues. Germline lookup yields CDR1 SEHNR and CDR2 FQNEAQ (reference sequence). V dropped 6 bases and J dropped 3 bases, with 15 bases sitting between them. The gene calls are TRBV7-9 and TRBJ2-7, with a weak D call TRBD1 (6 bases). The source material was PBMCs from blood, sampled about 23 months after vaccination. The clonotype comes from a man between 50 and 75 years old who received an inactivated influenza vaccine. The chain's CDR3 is CASRQTGTNYEQYF. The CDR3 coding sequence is TGTGCCAGCAGGCAAACCGGGACAAACTACGAGCAGTACTTC.